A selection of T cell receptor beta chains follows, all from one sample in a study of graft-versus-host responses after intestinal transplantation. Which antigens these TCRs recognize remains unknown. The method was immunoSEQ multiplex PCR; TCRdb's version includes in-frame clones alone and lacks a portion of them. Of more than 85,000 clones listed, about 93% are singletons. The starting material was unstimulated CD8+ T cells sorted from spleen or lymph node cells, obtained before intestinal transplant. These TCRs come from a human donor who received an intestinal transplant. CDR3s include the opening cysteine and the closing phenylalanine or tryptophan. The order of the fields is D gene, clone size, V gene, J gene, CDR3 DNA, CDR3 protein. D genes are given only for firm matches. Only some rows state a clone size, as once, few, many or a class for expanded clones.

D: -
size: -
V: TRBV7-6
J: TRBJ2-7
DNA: TGTGCCAGCAGTCCCCCTTTAAACTTTTACGAGCAGTACTTC
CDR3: CASSPPLNFYEQYF

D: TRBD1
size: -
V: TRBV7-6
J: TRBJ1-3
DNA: TGTGCCAGCAGCTCCCTTGGGGTAGGGACAGCCTCTGGAAACACCATATATTTT
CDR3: CASSSLGVGTASGNTIYF

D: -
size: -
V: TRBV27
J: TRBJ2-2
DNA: TGTGCCAGCAGTTTATCCGTTGTCACCGGGGAGCTGTTTTTT
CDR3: CASSLSVVTGELFF

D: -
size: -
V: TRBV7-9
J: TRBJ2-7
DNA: TGTGCCAGCAGCCTGTACTACGAGCAGTACTTC
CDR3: CASSLYYEQYF

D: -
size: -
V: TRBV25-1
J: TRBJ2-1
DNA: TGTGCCAGCAGTGAGGCTATCAACAATGAGCAGTTCTTC
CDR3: CASSEAINNEQFF

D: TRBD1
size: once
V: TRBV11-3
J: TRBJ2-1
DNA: TGTGCCAGCAGCTCGGGGACAGGGGCTTACAATGAGCAGTTCTTC
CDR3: CASSSGTGAYNEQFF

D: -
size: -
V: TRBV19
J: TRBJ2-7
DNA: TGTGCCGTAGGGGACTTCTACGAGCAGTACTTC
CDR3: CAVGDFYEQYF

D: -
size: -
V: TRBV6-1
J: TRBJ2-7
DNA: TGTGCCAGCAGTGATGGAGGCTTCACCTACGAGCAGTACTTC
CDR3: CASSDGGFTYEQYF

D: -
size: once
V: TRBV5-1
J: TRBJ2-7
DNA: TGCGCCAGCAGCTTGGGGCAGGGTCACTACGAGCAGTACTTC
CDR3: CASSLGQGHYEQYF

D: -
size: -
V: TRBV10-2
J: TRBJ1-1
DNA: TGCGCCAGCTTCGTAGACGGCCTGAACACTGAAGCTTTCTTT
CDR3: CASFVDGLNTEAFF

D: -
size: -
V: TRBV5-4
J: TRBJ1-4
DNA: TGTGCCAGCAGCTTGGGGCAGAAAAATGAAAAACTGTTTTTT
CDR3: CASSLGQKNEKLFF

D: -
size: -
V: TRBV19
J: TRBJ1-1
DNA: TGTGCCAGTAGTATAGGAGAGGGTAAGACTGAAGCTTTCTTT
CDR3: CASSIGEGKTEAFF

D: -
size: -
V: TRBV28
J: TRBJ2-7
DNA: TGTGCTCCTCTTCCTCCTTACGAGCAGTACTTC
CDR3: CAPLPPYEQYF

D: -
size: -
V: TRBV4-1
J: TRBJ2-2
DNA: TGCGCCAGCATGTATAAGAACACCGGGGAGCTGTTTTTT
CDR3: CASMYKNTGELFF

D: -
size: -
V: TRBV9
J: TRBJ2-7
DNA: TGTGCCAGCAGCGTAGAAGGGACGAGTAAGCAGTACTTC
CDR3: CASSVEGTSKQYF

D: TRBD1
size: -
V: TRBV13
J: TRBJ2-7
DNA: TGTGCCAGCAGCTTAATTGGGACAGGCTCCTACGAGCAGTACTTC
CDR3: CASSLIGTGSYEQYF

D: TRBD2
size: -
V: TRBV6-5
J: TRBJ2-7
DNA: TGTGCCACCACCCGGGGGGGAAACTACGAGCAGTACTTC
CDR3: CATTRGGNYEQYF

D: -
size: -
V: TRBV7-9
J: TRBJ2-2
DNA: TGTGCCAGCAGCTTAAAGAGTCCAAACACCGGGGAGCTGTTTTTT
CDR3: CASSLKSPNTGELFF

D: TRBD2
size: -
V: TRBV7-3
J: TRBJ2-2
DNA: TGTGCCAGCGTAGCGGGACCGGGCACCGGGGAGCTGTTTTTT
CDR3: CASVAGPGTGELFF

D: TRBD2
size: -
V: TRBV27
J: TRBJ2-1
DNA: TGTGCCAGCAGTTTCATCCCCCTAGCGGCAGAGCAGTGGGGGGTCTTC
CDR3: CASSFIPLAAEQWGVF

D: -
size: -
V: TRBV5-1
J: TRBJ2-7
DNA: TGCGCCAGCAGCCTGTTGGAGGGTTACGAGCAGTACTTC
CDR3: CASSLLEGYEQYF

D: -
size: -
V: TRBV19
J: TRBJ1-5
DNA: TGTGCCAGTAGTCCGGGCTCCTATAGCAATCAGCCCCAGCATTTT
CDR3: CASSPGSYSNQPQHF

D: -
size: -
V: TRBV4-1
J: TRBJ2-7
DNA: TGCGCCAGCAGCCAAGGCGGGGAAGGCCCCCAGAACGAGCAGTACTTC
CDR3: CASSQGGEGPQNEQYF

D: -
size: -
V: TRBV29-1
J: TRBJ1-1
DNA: TGCAGCGTCCCACCCACGAACACTGAAGCTTTCTTT
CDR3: CSVPPTNTEAFF

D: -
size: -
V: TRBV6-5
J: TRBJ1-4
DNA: TGTGCCAGCAGACACAATGAAAAACTGTTTTTT
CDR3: CASRHNEKLFF

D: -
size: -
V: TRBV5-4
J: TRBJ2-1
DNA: TGTGCCAGCAGCTTGAGTGTTGGCGGTTACTCCTACAATGAGCAGTTCTTC
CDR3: CASSLSVGGYSYNEQFF

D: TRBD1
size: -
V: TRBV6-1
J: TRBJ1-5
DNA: TGTGCCGGCGCTGACAGGGGGTCGAATCAGCCCCAGCATTTT
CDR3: CAGADRGSNQPQHF

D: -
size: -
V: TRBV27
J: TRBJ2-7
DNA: TGTGCCAGCAAGGTGGGGGGGCGGACCTCCTACGAGCAGTACTTC
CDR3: CASKVGGRTSYEQYF

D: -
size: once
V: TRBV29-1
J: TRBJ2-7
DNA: TGCAGCGTTGAAGACGGGGGATTGCGGGACAAGGCCTACGAGCAGTACTTC
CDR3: CSVEDGGLRDKAYEQYF

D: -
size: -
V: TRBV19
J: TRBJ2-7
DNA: TGTGCCAGTAGTATAGGACTAAACTCCTACGAGCAGTACTTC
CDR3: CASSIGLNSYEQYF

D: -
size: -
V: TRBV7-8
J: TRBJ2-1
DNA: TGTGCCAGCAGCTTAGATGTAGCCCACAATGAGCAGTTCTTC
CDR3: CASSLDVAHNEQFF

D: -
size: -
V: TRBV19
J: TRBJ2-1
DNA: TGTGCCAGTAGTAAGTTGGGGAATGAGCAGTTCTTC
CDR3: CASSKLGNEQFF

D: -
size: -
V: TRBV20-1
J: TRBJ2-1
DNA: TGCAGTGCTACTTACCGGGGTGAGCAGTTCTTC
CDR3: CSATYRGEQFF

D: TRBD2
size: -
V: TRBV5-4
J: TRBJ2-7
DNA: TGTGCCAGCAGCTTGGCGGGAGGGGACGAGCAGTACTTC
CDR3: CASSLAGGDEQYF

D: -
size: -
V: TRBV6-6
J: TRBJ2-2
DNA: TGTGCCATCTCACGGGAGGGGGCTAGCGGGGAGCTGTTTTTT
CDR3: CAISREGASGELFF

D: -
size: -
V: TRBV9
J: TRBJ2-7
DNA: TGTGCCAGCAGCGCGGGGGACAACTACTACGAGCAGTACTTC
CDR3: CASSAGDNYYEQYF

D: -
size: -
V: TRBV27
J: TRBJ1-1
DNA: TGTGCCAGCAGCCATAAAGCGAACAGGGTGTGGGCTGAAGCTTTCTTT
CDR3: CASSHKANRVWAEAFF

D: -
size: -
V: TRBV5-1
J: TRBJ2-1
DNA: TGCGCCAGCAGCCAGTACTACAGCTCCTACAATGAGCAGTTCTTC
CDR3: CASSQYYSSYNEQFF

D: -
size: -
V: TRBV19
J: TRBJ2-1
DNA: TGTGCCAGTACCCAGTCGCGGAGGGGATACAATGAGCAGTTCTTC
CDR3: CASTQSRRGYNEQFF

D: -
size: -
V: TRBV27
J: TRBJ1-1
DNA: TGTGCCAGCAGTTTTCTACAAAACACTGAAGCTTTCTTT
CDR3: CASSFLQNTEAFF

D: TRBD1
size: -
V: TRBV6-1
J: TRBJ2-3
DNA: TGTGCCAGTAGTCAGGGGGCTCTTGGACAAGCGCAGTATTTT
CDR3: CASSQGALGQAQYF

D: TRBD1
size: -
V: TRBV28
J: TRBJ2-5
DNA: TGTGCCAGCAGTCGTTTCAGGGGGAGAAGGGTAGAGACCCAGTACTTC
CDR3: CASSRFRGRRVETQYF